The 7 T cell receptor beta chains reported below all come from one sample, sequenced in a study of blood T cell repertoires in COVID-19. Libraries were prepared by immunoSEQ multiplex PCR; TCRdb keeps only in-frame clonotypes and omits some of them. The repertoire holds 250,000 or so clones, with approximately 90% as singletons. Material for sequencing was PBMCs or T cells enriched from blood (not recorded which). The receptors stem from a man aged 35-49 years who had been exposed to COVID-19.

This chain uses TRBV19 with TRBJ1-1; D remains unclear. CDR3 size: 13 residues. With 6 bases removed from V and 2 bases from J, the gap between germline ends came to 10 bases. Germline CDR1 is LNHDA and CDR2 is SQIVND (reference sequence). The DNA of the CDR3 is TGTGCCAGTAGACATAGGAGTAACACTGAAGCTTTCTTT. Amino acid sequence: CASRHRSNTEAFF.

The chain recombines TRBV11-3 with TRBJ2-3; TRBD1 matches at 9 bases. Trimming cost V 4 bases and J 3 bases; bases outside gene matches: 5. Looked up from germline, CDR1 is SGHNT and CDR2 is YENEEA. This CDR3 is built from 15 residues. CDR3 sequence (DNA): TGTGCCAGCAGCTCACCCGACAGGGGGACAGATACGCAGTATTTT. The encoded protein is CASSSPDRGTDTQYF. The full variable domain, with the rest looked up from reference TRBV11-3 and TRBJ2-3, is EAGVVQSPRYKIIEKKQPVAFWCNPISGHNTLYWYLQNLGQGPELLIRYENEEAVDDSQLPKDRFSAERLKGVDSTLKIQPAELGDSAVYLCASSSPDRGTDTQYFGPGTRLTVL.

The DNA for the CDR3 is TGTGCCAGCAGCTTGGGGGAGCGGGAGGGCCACGAGACCCAGTACTTC. Translation: CASSLGEREGHETQYF. The V and J genes are TRBV7-9 and TRBJ2-5, with 10 bases aligning to TRBD2. With 3 bases clipped from V and 5 bases from J, the junction kept 9 bases outside the gene matches. CDR3 length equals 16 residues. Germline V gives CDR1 SEHNR, CDR2 FQNEAQ (reference sequence). Supplemented by reference TRBV7-9 and TRBJ2-5, the full variable domain reads DTGVSQNPRHKITKRGQNVTFRCDPISEHNRLYWYRQTLGQGPEFLTYFQNEAQLEKSRLLSDRFSAERPKGSFSTLEIQRTEQGDSAMYLCASSLGEREGHETQYFGPGTRLLVL.

This chain connects TRBV7-9 to TRBJ2-6, with D possibly TRBD1 on 5 matching bases. This CDR3 region has 14 residues. The ends were cut back, 4 bases at V and 4 bases at J, with 8 bases in the middle. The germline V gene has CDR1 SEHNR and CDR2 FQNEAQ (reference sequence). The CDR3 is CASSSGWGANVLTF. The DNA of the CDR3 is TGTGCCAGCAGCTCAGGGTGGGGGGCCAACGTCCTGACTTTC. The full variable domain, in which reference TRBV7-9 and TRBJ2-6 provide the parts outside the CDR3, is DTGVSQNPRHKITKRGQNVTFRCDPISEHNRLYWYRQTLGQGPEFLTYFQNEAQLEKSRLLSDRFSAERPKGSFSTLEIQRTEQGDSAMYLCASSSGWGANVLTFGAGSRLTVL.

J is TRBJ1-4 and V is TRBV7-9; 9 bases agree with TRBD1. The CDR3 spans 15 residues. CDR1 is SEHNR and CDR2 is FQNEAQ in the germline V gene (reference sequence). Germline trimming cut 5 bases from V and 6 bases from J; bases unmatched to any gene: 7. CDR3 sequence reads: CASSPRTGVDEKLFF. CDR3 DNA: TGTGCCAGCAGCCCGAGGACAGGGGTGGATGAAAAACTGTTTTTT.

The V gene is TRBV28, the J gene TRBJ1-1; D gene uncertain. CDR3 length equals 13 residues. Trimming left V 5 bases short and J 7 bases short, with 14 bases between. In germline, CDR1 is MDHEN, CDR2 SYDVKM. DNA of the CDR3: TGTGCCAGCAGTGTACGGTCCTCCGGTGAAGCTTTCTTT. Amino acids: CASSVRSSGEAFF.

This rearrangement joins TRBV2 to TRBJ2-3; D is unresolved. V dropped 7 bases and J dropped 2 bases, with 13 bases sitting between them. Germline-derived CDR1 and CDR2 are SNHLY and FYNNEI. The CDR3 totals 14 residues. The CDR3, as DNA: TGTGCCAGCAAACCCCTTCTATCCACAGATACGCAGTATTTT. Amino acids: CASKPLLSTDTQYF.